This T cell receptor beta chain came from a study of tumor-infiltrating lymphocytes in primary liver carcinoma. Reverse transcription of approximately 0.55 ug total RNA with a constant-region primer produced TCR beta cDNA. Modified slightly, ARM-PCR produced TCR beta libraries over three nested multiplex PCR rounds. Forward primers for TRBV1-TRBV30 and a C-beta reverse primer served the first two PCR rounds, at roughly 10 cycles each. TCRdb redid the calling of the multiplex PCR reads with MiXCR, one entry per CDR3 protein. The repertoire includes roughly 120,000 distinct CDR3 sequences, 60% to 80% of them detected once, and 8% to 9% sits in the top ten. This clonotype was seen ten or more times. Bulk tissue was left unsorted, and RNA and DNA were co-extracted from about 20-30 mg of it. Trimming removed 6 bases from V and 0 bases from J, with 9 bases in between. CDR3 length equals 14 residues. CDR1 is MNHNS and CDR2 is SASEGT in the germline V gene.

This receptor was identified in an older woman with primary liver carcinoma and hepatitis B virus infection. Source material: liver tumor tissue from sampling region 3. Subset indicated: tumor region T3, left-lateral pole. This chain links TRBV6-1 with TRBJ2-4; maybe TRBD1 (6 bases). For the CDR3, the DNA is TGTGCCAGCAGCAAAGGGGGAGCCAAAAACATTCAGTACTTC. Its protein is CASSKGGAKNIQYF.